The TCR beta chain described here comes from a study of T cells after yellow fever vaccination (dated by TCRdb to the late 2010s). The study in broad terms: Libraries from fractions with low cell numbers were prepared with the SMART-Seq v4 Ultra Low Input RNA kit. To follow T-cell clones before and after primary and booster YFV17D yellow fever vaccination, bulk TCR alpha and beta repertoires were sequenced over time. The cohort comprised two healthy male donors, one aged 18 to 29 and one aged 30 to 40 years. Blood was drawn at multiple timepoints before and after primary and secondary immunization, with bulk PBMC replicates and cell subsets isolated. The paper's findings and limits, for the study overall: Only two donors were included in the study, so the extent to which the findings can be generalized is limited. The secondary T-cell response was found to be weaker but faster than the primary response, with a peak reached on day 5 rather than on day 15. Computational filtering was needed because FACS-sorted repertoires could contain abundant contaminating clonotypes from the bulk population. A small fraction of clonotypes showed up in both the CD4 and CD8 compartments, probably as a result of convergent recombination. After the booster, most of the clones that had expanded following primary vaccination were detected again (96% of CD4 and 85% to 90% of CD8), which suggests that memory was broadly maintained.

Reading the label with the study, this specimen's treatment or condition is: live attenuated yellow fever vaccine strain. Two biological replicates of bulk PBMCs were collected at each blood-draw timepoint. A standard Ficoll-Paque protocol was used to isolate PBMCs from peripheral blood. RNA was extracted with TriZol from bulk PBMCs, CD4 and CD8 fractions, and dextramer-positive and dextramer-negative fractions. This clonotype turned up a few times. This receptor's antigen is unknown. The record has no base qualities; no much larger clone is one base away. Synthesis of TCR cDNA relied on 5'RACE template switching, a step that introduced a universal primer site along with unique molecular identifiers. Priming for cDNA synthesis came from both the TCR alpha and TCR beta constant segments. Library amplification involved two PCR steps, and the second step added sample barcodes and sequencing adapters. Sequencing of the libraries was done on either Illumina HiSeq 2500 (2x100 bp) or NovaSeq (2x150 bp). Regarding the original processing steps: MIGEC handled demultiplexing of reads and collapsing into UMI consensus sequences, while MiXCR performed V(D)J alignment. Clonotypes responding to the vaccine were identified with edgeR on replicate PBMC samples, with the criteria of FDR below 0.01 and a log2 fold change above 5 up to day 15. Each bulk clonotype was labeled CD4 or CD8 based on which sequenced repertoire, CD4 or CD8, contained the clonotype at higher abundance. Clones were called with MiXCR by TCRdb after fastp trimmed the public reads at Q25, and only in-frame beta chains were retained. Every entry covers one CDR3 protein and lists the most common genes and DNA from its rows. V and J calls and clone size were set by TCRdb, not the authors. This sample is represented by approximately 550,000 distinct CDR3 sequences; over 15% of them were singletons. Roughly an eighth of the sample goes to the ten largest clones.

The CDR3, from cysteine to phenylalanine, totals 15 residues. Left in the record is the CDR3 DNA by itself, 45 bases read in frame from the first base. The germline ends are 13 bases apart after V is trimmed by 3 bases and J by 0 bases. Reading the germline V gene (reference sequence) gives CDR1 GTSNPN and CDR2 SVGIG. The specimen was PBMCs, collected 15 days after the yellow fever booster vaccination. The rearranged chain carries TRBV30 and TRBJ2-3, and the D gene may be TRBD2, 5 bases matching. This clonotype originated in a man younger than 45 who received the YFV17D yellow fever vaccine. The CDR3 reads CAWSESGSSTDTQYF. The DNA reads TGTGCCTGGAGCGAGAGCGGCTCTAGCACAGATACGCAGTATTTT.